The 13 T cell receptor beta chains below come from one sample, sequenced in a study of blood T cell repertoires in COVID-19. Libraries were prepared by immunoSEQ multiplex PCR; TCRdb keeps only in-frame clonotypes and omits some of them. The data contain about 290,000 clones, 85% of them singletons. The sequencing sample was made of peripheral blood. These receptors were collected from a woman between 50 and 59 years old with active or convalescent COVID-19.

V gene TRBV5-5 combines with J gene TRBJ1-2; D gene unclear. V lost 0 bases and J lost 6, with 12 bases in between. Germline assignment: CDR1 SGHKS and CDR2 YYEKEE (reference sequence). The CDR3 totals 14 residues. In nucleotides, the CDR3 is TGTGCCAGCAGCTTGGGGGCGGGTTTGGATGGCTACACCTTC. Translated: CASSLGAGLDGYTF.

The genes are TRBV30 and TRBJ1-5; D might be TRBD1 (6 bases). Germline V gene sequence: CDR1 GTSNPN, CDR2 SVGIG (reference sequence). The ends were cut back, 3 bases at V and 6 bases at J, with 15 bases in the middle. CDR3 length equals 14 residues. The CDR3 nucleotides read TGTGCCTGGAGCCTTACAGGGTTGGGTCAGCCCCAGCATTTT. This gives the protein CAWSLTGLGQPQHF. The variable domain in full, with the rest retrieved from reference TRBV30 and TRBJ1-5, is SQTIHQWPATLVQPVGSPLSLECTVEGTSNPNLYWYRQAAGRGLQLLFYSVGIGQISSEVPQNLSASRPQDRQFILSSKKLLLSDSGFYLCAWSLTGLGQPQHFGDGTRLSIL.

The V gene is TRBV19, the J gene TRBJ1-5; 7 bases match TRBD1. Per germline, CDR1 LNHDA and CDR2 SQIVND (reference sequence). V was pared by 5 bases and J by 7 bases, with 5 bases of the junction left unmatched. This CDR3 region has 13 residues. CDR3 amino acids: CASSATGSQPQHF. CDR3 nucleotides: TGTGCCAGTAGTGCGACAGGGAGCCAGCCCCAGCATTTT.

V usage is TRBV6-1 and J usage is TRBJ1-2; D gene unclear. CDR3 length equals 14 residues. Between the trimmed V and J ends, which lost 3 bases and 2 bases, there was a span of 10 bases. Germline-derived CDR1 and CDR2 are MNHNS and SASEGT. The CDR3 DNA sequence: TGTGCCAGCAGTGACGGCCCACAGAACTATGGCTACACCTTC. Protein product: CASSDGPQNYGYTF.

This chain uses TRBV5-6 with TRBJ1-1; D is undetermined. The CDR3 sequence is 13 residues long. The germline V gene encodes CDR1 SGHDT and CDR2 YYEEEE. The V gene lost 2 bases and the J gene lost 0 bases, with 5 bases spanning the gap. The DNA of the CDR3 is TGTGCCAGCAGCTTTGAGGTGAACACTGAAGCTTTCTTT. Amino acids: CASSFEVNTEAFF. Full variable domain (missing parts from reference TRBV5-6 and TRBJ1-1): DAGVTQSPTHLIKTRGQQVTLRCSPKSGHDTVSWYQQALGQGPQFIFQYYEEEERQRGNFPDRFSGHQFPNYSSELNVNALLLGDSALYLCASSFEVNTEAFFGQGTRLTVV.

This clone was observed a few times. This chain connects TRBV7-2 to TRBJ1-2, with 8 bases matching TRBD1. Trimming took 5 bases from V and 2 from J; bases not matched to a gene: 4. The CDR3 runs to 14 residues. Germline V CDR1 and CDR2: SGHTA, FQGNSA. The CDR3 protein is CASSAWTGNYGYTF. CDR3 nucleotides: TGTGCCAGCAGCGCGTGGACAGGGAACTATGGCTACACCTTC.

The chain uses TRBV10-2 and TRBJ1-4; D may be TRBD1 (6 bases). The ends were cut back, 3 bases at V and 3 bases at J, with 14 bases in the middle. This CDR3 region has 16 residues. The V gene's germline CDR1 is WSHSY and CDR2 SAAADI. The CDR3 sequence: CASSDREPGANEKLFF. CDR3 nucleotides: TGCGCCAGCAGTGATAGGGAGCCAGGGGCTAATGAAAAACTGTTTTTT.

In DNA form, the CDR3 reads TGTGCCTGGAGCACCGGGGGGACCAGCAATCAGCCCCAGCATTTT. Protein sequence: CAWSTGGTSNQPQHF. The rearrangement joins TRBV30 to TRBJ1-5; TRBD1 might be the D (5 bases). This CDR3 region has 15 residues. The germline CDR1 and CDR2 sequences are GTSNPN and SVGIG (reference sequence). Trimming removed 3 bases at V and 1 base at J, with 13 bases between. The whole variable domain, filled in from reference TRBV30 and TRBJ1-5, reads SQTIHQWPATLVQPVGSPLSLECTVEGTSNPNLYWYRQAAGRGLQLLFYSVGIGQISSEVPQNLSASRPQDRQFILSSKKLLLSDSGFYLCAWSTGGTSNQPQHFGDGTRLSIL.

The chain is built from TRBV5-1 and TRBJ1-4; no firm D call. CDR3 length: 16 residues. Trimming took 4 bases from V and 1 from J, leaving 14 bases between them. From germline, CDR1 is SGHRS and CDR2 YFSETQ. CDR3: CASSLSPTRTNEKLFF. CDR3 in DNA: TGCGCCAGCAGCCTGTCCCCAACGCGAACTAATGAAAAACTGTTTTTT.

V is TRBV6-6 and J is TRBJ1-1; unclear D gene. The germline V and J ends were trimmed by 2 bases and 1 base, with 5 bases remaining between them. Germline V gene data show CDR1 as MNHNY and CDR2 as SVGAGI (reference sequence). There are 13 residues in the CDR3. The DNA for the CDR3 is TGTGCCAGCAGTTACGAGCGGAACACTGAAGCTTTCTTT. Translation: CASSYERNTEAFF.

The chain uses TRBV28 and TRBJ1-1; maybe TRBD1 (6 bases). The CDR3 has 14 residues. V lost 1 base to trimming and J lost 4 bases, with 10 bases between them. Germline V gene data show CDR1 as MDHEN and CDR2 as SYDVKM. CDR3 nucleotides: TGTGCCAGCAGTTTATTGGGGGCGGCCACTGAAGCTTTCTTT. It is translated as CASSLLGAATEAFF.

V gene TRBV18 combines with J gene TRBJ1-4, with 10 bases lining up with TRBD1. The CDR3 extends over 17 amino acids. After removal of 0 bases from V and 3 bases from J, the junction contained 4 bases not matched to a gene. CDR1 is KGHSH, CDR2 LQKENI, per germline. The CDR3 region is CASSPPRGQGSNEKLFF. CDR3 coding DNA: TGTGCCAGCTCACCACCAAGGGGACAGGGGTCTAATGAAAAACTGTTTTTT.

V is TRBV18 and J is TRBJ2-1; D is perhaps TRBD2 (5 bases). The germline V gene encodes CDR1 KGHSH and CDR2 LQKENI. CDR3 size: 17 residues. Trimming cost V 4 bases and J 0 bases, with 16 bases left between them. The CDR3: CASSRGGLTSSYNEQFF. DNA of the CDR3: TGTGCCAGCTCACGTGGCGGGCTCACCTCCTCCTACAATGAGCAGTTCTTC.